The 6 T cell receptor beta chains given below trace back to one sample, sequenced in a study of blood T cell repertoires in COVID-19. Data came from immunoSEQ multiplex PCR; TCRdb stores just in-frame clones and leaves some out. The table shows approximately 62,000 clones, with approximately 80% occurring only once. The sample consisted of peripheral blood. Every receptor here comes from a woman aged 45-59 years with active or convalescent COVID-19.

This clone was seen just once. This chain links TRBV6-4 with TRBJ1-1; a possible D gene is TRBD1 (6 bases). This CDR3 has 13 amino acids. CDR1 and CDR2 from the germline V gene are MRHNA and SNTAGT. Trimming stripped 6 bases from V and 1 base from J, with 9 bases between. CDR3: CASRMTGNTEAFF. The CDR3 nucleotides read TGTGCCAGCAGGATGACAGGGAACACTGAAGCTTTCTTT.

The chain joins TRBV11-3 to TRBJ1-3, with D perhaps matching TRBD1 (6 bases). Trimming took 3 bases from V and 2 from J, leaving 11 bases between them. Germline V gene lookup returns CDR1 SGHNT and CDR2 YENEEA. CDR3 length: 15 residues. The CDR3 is CASSFGQTPGNTIYF. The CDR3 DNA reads TGTGCCAGCAGCTTCGGACAGACCCCTGGAAACACCATATATTTT.

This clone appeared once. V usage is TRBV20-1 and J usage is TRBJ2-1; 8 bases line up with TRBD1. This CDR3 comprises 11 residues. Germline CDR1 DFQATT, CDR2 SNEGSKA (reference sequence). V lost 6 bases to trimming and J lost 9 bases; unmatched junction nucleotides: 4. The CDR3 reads CSATTGGEQFF. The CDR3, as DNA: TGCAGTGCCACCACAGGGGGTGAGCAGTTCTTC.

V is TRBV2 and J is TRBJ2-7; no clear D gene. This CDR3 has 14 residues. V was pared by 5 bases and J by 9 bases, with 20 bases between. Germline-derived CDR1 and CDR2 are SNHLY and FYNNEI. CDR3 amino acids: CASSLGKVRSVQYF. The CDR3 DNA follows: TGTGCCAGCAGTTTAGGAAAGGTGCGGAGCGTGCAGTACTTC.

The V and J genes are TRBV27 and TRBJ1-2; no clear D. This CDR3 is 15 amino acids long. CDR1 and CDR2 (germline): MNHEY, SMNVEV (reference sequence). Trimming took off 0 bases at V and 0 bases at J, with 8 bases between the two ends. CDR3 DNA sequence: TGTGCCAGCAGTTTATCTAGCTCAGCTAACTATGGCTACACCTTC. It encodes CASSLSSSANYGYTF.

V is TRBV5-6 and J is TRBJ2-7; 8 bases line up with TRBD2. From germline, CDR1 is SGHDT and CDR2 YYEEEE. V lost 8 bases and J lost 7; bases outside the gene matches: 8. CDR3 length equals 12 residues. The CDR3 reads CASSGGVGEQYF. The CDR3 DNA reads TGTGCCAGTTCGGGAGGGGTGGGGGAGCAGTACTTC.